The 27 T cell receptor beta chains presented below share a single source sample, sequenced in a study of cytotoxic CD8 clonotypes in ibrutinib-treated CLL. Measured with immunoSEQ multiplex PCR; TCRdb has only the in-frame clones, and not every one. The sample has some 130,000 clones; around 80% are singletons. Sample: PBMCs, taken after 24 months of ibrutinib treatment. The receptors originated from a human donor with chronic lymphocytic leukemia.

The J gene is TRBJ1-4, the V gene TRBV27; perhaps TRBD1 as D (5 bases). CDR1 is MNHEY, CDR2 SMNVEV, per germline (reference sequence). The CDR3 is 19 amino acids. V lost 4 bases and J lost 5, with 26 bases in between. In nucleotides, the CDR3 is TGTGCCAGCAGTTCACGTTATCCCGGGCCCGGAAGGGGAAATGAAAAACTGTTTTTT. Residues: CASSSRYPGPGRGNEKLFF.

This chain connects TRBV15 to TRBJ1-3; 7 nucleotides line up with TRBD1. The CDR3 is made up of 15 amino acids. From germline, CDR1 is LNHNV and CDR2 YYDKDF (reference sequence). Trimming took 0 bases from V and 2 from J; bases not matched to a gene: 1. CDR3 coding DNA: TGTGCCACCAGCAGAGACACAGGGGCTGGAAACACCATATATTTT. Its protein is CATSRDTGAGNTIYF.

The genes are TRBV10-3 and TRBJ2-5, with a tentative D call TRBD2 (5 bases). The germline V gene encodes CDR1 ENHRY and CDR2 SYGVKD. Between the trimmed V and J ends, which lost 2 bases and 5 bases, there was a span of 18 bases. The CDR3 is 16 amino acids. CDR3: CAISEPRSGGVETQYF. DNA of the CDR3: TGTGCCATCAGTGAGCCGAGGTCCGGAGGAGTGGAGACCCAGTACTTC.

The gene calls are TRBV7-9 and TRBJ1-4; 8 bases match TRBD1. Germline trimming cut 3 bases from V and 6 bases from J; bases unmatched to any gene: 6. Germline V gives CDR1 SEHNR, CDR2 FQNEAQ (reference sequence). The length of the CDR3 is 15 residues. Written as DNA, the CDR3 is TGTGCCAGCAGCTTCGGACAGGGAGGAGATGAAAAACTGTTTTTT. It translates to CASSFGQGGDEKLFF.

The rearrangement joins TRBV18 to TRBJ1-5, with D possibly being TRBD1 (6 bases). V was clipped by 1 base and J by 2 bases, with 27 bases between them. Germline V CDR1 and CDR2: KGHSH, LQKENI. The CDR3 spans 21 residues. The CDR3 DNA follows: TGTGCCAGCTCACCACGGCCCTTCAGGGGCGAGGGAAAGCGAGGCAATCAGCCCCAGCATTTT. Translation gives CASSPRPFRGEGKRGNQPQHF.

The CDR3 DNA is TGTGCCAGCAGCTTAGAAGGGGTCGGCTACACCTTC. Amino acids: CASSLEGVGYTF. This chain links TRBV11-2 with TRBJ1-2, with a possible D match to TRBD1 (5 bases). The CDR3 contains 12 residues. CDR1 SGHAT and CDR2 FQNNGV come from the germline V gene. V dropped 0 bases and J dropped 8 bases, with 7 bases sitting between them.

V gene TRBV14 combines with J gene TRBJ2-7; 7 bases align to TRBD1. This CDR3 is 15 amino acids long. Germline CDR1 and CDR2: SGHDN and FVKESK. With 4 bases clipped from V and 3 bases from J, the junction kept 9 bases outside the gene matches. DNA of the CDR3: TGTGCCAGCAGCCCGTACTCTTCAGGGGGCTACGAGCAGTACTTC. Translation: CASSPYSSGGYEQYF.

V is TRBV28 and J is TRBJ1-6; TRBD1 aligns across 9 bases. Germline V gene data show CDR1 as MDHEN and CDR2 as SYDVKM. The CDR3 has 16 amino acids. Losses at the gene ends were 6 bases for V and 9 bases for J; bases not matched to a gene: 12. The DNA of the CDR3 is TGTGCCAGCAGCGGCCCGCCGGGACAGGGACGTTCACCCCTCCACTTT. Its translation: CASSGPPGQGRSPLHF.

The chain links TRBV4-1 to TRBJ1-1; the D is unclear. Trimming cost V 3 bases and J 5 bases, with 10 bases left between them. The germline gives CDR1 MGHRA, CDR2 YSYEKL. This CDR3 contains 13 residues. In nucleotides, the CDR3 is TGCGCCAGCAGCCATCCCACCGGGACTGAAGCTTTCTTT. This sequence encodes CASSHPTGTEAFF.

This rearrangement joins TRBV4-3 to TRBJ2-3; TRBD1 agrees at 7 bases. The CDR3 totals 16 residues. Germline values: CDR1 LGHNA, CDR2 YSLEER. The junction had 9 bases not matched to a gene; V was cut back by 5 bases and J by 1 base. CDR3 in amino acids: CASSGQITGGTDTQYF. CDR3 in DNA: TGCGCCAGCAGCGGGCAAATTACAGGGGGCACAGATACGCAGTATTTT.

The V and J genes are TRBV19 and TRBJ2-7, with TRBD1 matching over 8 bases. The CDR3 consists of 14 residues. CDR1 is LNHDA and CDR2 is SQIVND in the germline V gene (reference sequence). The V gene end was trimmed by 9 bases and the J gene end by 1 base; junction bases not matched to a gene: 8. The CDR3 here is CAREDRASSYEQYF. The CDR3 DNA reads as TGTGCCAGAGAGGACAGGGCTTCATCCTACGAGCAGTACTTC.

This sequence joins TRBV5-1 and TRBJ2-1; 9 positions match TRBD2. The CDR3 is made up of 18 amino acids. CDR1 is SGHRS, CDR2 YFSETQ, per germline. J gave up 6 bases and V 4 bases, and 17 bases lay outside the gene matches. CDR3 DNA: TGCGCCAGCAGCCCCGCGGGGAGCGGGGGGTCCCCCGGCAATGAGCAGTTCTTC. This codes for CASSPAGSGGSPGNEQFF.

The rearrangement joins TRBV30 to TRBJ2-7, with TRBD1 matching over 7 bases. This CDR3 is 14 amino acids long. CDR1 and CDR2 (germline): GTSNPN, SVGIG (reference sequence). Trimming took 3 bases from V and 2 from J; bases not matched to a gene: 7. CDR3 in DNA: TGTGCCTGGAGCGGGACAGACAAGACCTACGAGCAGTACTTC. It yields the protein CAWSGTDKTYEQYF.

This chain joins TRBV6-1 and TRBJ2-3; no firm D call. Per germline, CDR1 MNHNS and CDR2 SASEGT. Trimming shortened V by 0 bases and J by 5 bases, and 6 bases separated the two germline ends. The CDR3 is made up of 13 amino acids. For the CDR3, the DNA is TGTGCCAGCAGTGAAGCAAGTAGAGATACGCAGTATTTT. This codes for CASSEASRDTQYF.

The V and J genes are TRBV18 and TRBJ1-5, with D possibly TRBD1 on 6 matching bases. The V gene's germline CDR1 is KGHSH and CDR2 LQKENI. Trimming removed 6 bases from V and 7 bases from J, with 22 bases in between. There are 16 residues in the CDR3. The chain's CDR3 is CASSPSAGGGGQPQHF. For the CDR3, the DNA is TGTGCCAGCTCGCCTTCCGCGGGAGGGGGAGGACAGCCCCAGCATTTT.

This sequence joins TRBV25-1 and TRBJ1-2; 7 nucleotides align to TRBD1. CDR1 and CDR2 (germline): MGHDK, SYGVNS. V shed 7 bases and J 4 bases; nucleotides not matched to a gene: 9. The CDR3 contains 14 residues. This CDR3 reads CASTITGDGYGYTF. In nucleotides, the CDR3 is TGTGCCAGCACCATCACAGGGGACGGCTATGGCTACACCTTC.

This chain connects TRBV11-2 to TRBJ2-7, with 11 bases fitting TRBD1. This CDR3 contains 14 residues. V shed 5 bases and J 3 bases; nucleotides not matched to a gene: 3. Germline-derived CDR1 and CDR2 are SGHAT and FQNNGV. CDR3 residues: CASSGGTGGYEQYF. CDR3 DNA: TGTGCCAGCAGCGGGGGGACAGGGGGCTACGAGCAGTACTTC. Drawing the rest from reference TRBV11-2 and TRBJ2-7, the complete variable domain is EAGVAQSPRYKIIEKRQSVAFWCNPISGHATLYWYQQILGQGPKLLIQFQNNGVVDDSQLPKDRFSAERLKGVDSTLKIQPAKLEDSAVYLCASSGGTGGYEQYFGPGTRLTVT.

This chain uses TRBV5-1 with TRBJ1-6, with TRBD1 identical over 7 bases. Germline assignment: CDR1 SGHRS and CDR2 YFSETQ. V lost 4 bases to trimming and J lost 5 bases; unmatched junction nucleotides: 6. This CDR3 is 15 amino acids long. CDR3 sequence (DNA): TGCGCCAGCAGCCCACAACAGGGGCATAATTCACCCCTCCACTTT. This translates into CASSPQQGHNSPLHF.

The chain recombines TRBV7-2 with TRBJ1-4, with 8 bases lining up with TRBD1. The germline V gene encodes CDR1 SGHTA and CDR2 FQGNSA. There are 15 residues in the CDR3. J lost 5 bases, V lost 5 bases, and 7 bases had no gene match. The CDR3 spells CASSPRTGPNEKLFF. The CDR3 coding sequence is TGTGCCAGCAGCCCCCGGACAGGGCCGAATGAAAAACTGTTTTTT. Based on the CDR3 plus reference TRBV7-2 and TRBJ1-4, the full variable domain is GAGVSQSPSNKVTEKGKDVELRCDPISGHTALYWYRQSLGQGLEFLIYFQGNSAPDKSGLPSDRFSAERTGGSVSTLTIQRTQQEDSAVYLCASSPRTGPNEKLFFGSGTQLSVL.

CDR3 coding DNA: TGTGCCAGCAGCTTCGACTCCTTTCTGGAGCAGTTCTTC. It translates to CASSFDSFLEQFF. The chain employs TRBV5-4 and TRBJ2-1; no clear D. The CDR3 has 13 amino acids. In germline, CDR1 is SGHNT, CDR2 YYREEE (reference sequence). Trimming took off 2 bases at V and 10 bases at J, with 13 bases between the two ends.

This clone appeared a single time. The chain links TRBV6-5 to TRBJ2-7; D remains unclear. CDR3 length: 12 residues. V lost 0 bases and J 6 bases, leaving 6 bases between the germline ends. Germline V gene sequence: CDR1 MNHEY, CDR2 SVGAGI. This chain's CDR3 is CASSYSKVEQYF. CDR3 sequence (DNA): TGTGCCAGCAGTTACTCGAAGGTCGAGCAGTACTTC.

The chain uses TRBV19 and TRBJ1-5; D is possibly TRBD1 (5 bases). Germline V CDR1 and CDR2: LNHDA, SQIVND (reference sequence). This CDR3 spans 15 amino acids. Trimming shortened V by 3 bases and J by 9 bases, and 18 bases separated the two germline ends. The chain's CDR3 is CASSMGDSRERPQHF. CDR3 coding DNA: TGTGCCAGTAGTATGGGCGACAGTAGGGAGAGGCCCCAGCATTTT.

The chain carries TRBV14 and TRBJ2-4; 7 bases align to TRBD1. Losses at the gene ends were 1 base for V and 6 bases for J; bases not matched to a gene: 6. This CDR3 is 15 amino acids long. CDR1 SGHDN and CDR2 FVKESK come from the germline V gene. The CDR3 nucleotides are TGTGCCAGCAGCCAAGGACAGGGCTCGGGAAACATTCAGTACTTC. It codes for CASSQGQGSGNIQYF. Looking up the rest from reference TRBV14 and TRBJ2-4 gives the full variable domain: EAGVTQFPSHSVIEKGQTVTLRCDPISGHDNLYWYRRVMGKEIKFLLHFVKESKQDESGMPNNRFLAERTGGTYSTLKVQPAELEDSGVYFCASSQGQGSGNIQYFGAGTRLSVL.

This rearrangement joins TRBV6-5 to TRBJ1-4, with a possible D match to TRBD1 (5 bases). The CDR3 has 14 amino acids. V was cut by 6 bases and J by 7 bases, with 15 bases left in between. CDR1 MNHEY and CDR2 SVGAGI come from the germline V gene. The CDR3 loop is CASRRTGVAEKLFF. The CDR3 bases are TGTGCCAGCAGGCGTACGGGGGTAGCTGAAAAACTGTTTTTT.

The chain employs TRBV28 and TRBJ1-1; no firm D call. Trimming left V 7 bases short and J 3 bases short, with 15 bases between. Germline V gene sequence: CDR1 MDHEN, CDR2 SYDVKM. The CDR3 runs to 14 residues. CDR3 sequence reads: CASTAPTAHTEAFF. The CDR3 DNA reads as TGTGCCAGCACCGCCCCCACAGCGCACACTGAAGCTTTCTTT.

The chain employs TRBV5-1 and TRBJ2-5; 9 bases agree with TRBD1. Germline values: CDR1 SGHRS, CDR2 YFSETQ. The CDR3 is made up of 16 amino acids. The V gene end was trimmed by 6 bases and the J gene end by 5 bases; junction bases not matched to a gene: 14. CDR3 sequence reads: CASKALSGTGWETQYF. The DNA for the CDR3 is TGCGCCAGCAAAGCCCTTTCCGGGACAGGGTGGGAGACCCAGTACTTC.

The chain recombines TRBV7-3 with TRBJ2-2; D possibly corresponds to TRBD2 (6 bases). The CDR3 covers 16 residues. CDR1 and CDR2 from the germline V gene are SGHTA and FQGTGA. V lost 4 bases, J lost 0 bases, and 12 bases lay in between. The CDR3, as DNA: TGTGCCAGCAGCTCGGGACTTACCGCGAACACCGGGGAGCTGTTTTTT. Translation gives CASSSGLTANTGELFF.